These 24 T cell receptor beta chains came from one sample sequenced in a study of T-cell memory formation after mild COVID-19 (TCRdb year 2021). Library preparation employed 5' RACE. Sequencing took place on an Illumina NovaSeq 6000. TCRdb cleaned the public reads at Q25 with fastp, built clones with MiXCR and kept in-frame beta chains. Here each entry gathers all rows of one CDR3 protein and keeps the most common genes and DNA. The sample includes a few hundred thousand distinct CDR3 sequences, with 20% to 25% observed a single time. The ten largest clones capture around 8.8% of the sample. The sequenced sample was PBMCs or a T cell subset sorted from them (not recorded which). Receptors were obtained from an adult woman who had mild COVID-19 (a few samples of this study predate the infection). The sample titles of this study are shuffled in the database, so cell type and time point are left out; the donor was told from shared clones.

The sample holds a few counts of this clonotype. The chain links TRBV29-1 to TRBJ2-1; 7 nucleotides line up with TRBD2. Trimming removed 6 bases from V and 4 bases from J; junction bases left unmatched: 9. The germline V gene has CDR1 SQVTM and CDR2 ANQGSEA. This CDR3 has 14 residues. The CDR3 coding sequence is TGCAGCGTCCCGGGAGCGGGACTTTACAATGAGCAGTTCTTC. It specifies CSVPGAGLYNEQFF.

The table lists this clonotype with a few counts. The chain combines TRBV3-1 with TRBJ2-7; D might be TRBD1 (5 bases). This CDR3 is 15 amino acids long. V was clipped by 9 bases and J by 3 bases, with 21 bases between them. CDR1 and CDR2 (germline): LGHDT, YNNKEL (reference sequence). Here the CDR3 DNA reads TGTGCCAGTTCTCCTACTTTCCAGGGTTACTACGAGCAGTACTTC. Encoded protein: CASSPTFQGYYEQYF.

There are many counts of this clonotype. The V call is TRBV7-2, the J call TRBJ2-5; 8 bases align to TRBD2. Germline V gene data show CDR1 as SGHTA and CDR2 as FQGNSA. This CDR3 comprises 16 residues. J lost 6 bases, V lost 4 bases, and 13 bases had no gene match. CDR3 protein: CASSWAGTSGGQTQYF. CDR3 in DNA: TGTGCCAGCAGCTGGGCCGGGACTAGTGGGGGCCAGACCCAGTACTTC.

This clonotype was detected a few times. This rearrangement joins TRBV29-1 to TRBJ1-2; 8 nucleotides align to TRBD1. CDR1 and CDR2 (germline): SQVTM, ANQGSEA. This CDR3 contains 12 residues. The ends lost 3 bases at V and 8 bases at J; junction bases unmatched: 5. The CDR3 protein is CSVDLTGDGYTF. The CDR3 bases are TGCAGCGTTGACCTGACAGGGGACGGCTACACCTTC.

This clonotype was observed a handful of times. The CDR3 nucleotides read TGCAGTGCCCGGACAGGGGGCTACGAGCAGTACTTC. Protein product: CSARTGGYEQYF. V is TRBV20-1 and J is TRBJ2-7, with 10 bases fitting TRBD1. The CDR3 is 12 amino acids. The germline V gene encodes CDR1 DFQATT and CDR2 SNEGSKA (reference sequence). The V gene end was trimmed by 6 bases and the J gene end by 3 bases; junction bases not matched to a gene: 2.

V gene TRBV12-3 or TRBV12-4 combines with J gene TRBJ2-7; tentatively, D is TRBD1 or TRBD2 (5 bases each). The germline V and J ends were trimmed by 3 bases and 1 base, with 13 bases remaining between them. The CDR3 has 15 residues. CDR3 sequence (DNA): TGTGCCAGCAGTTTGAGGTCAGGGAGTTCCTACGAGCAGTACTTC. Translating it yields CASSLRSGSSYEQYF.

This clonotype appeared many times. Here the CDR3 reads CASSLRANTGELFF. The CDR3 DNA is TGCGCCAGCAGTTTGAGAGCGAACACCGGGGAGCTGTTTTTT. The genes are TRBV5-1 and TRBJ2-2; D gene unclear. The length of the CDR3 is 14 residues. The germline V gene encodes CDR1 SGHRS and CDR2 YFSETQ. The V end was cut by 5 bases, the J end by 0 bases, with 8 bases between.

The chain couples TRBV7-2 to TRBJ2-7, with 13 bases lining up with TRBD2. The CDR3 has 16 amino acids. V lost 6 bases and J lost 5; bases outside the gene matches: 10. Germline assignment: CDR1 SGHTA and CDR2 FQGNSA. The chain's CDR3 is CASRSALAGGQDEQYF. Written as DNA, the CDR3 is TGTGCCAGCAGATCGGCACTAGCGGGGGGGCAGGACGAGCAGTACTTC. The full variable domain, with the rest looked up from reference TRBV7-2 and TRBJ2-7, is GAGVSQSPSNKVTEKGKDVELRCDPISGHTALYWYRQSLGQGLEFLIYFQGNSAPDKSGLPSDRFSAERTGGSVSTLTIQRTQQEDSAVYLCASRSALAGGQDEQYFGPGTRLTVT.

This clonotype appeared a few times. The V gene is TRBV3-1, the J gene TRBJ1-4; D not resolved. Germline CDR1 LGHDT, CDR2 YNNKEL (reference sequence). The CDR3 contains 15 residues. Deletions cut 0 bases from V and 7 bases from J, with 12 bases between. CDR3 residues: CASSQELASGEKLFF. The CDR3 region has the DNA TGTGCCAGCAGCCAAGAGCTGGCCTCGGGTGAAAAACTGTTTTTT.

This clonotype was observed a handful of times. The chain is built from TRBV20-1 and TRBJ1-5; D remains ambiguous. The CDR3 consists of 12 residues. Deletions cut 6 bases from V and 3 bases from J, with 9 bases between. The germline V gene encodes CDR1 DFQATT and CDR2 SNEGSKA (reference sequence). The CDR3 nucleotides are TGCAGTGCGCCGCGGTACAATCAGCCCCAGCATTTT. Protein product: CSAPRYNQPQHF.

In this sample, this clonotype turned up many times. This chain links TRBV30 with TRBJ1-2, with D perhaps matching TRBD1 (6 bases). CDR3 size: 14 residues. CDR1 is GTSNPN and CDR2 is SVGIG in the germline V gene (reference sequence). V was shortened by 4 bases and J by 8 bases, with 20 bases between the two germline ends. CDR3 protein: CAWTPRTAGYGYTF. The CDR3 nucleotides are TGTGCCTGGACCCCAAGGACAGCCGGGTACGGCTACACCTTC.

The chain carries TRBV12-3 or TRBV12-4 and TRBJ1-5; possible D gene TRBD1, 6 bases. V lost 6 bases to trimming and J lost 4 bases, with 10 bases between them. This CDR3 has 13 amino acids. The CDR3 protein is CASSTGPNQPQHF. The DNA for the CDR3 is TGTGCCAGCAGCACAGGGCCTAATCAGCCCCAGCATTTT.

This clonotype turned up a few times. This rearrangement joins TRBV9 to TRBJ1-2, with TRBD1 matching 11 bases. Per germline, CDR1 SGDLS and CDR2 YYNGEE. CDR3 length: 15 amino acids. Trimming cost V 2 bases and J 4 bases; bases outside gene matches: 4. The CDR3 here is CASSVGTGGSYGYTF. The CDR3 DNA reads TGTGCCAGCAGCGTTGGGACAGGGGGGAGCTATGGCTACACCTTC.

The V call is TRBV6-7, the J call TRBJ2-3, with TRBD2 matching over 8 bases. TRBV6-7 is placed among ORFs of uncertain function. This CDR3 spans 16 amino acids. Unmatched junction bases numbered 9, after V lost 7 bases and J lost 0 bases. For the CDR3, the DNA is TGTGCCAGCACGGTAACTAGCGGCTCTAGCACAGATACGCAGTATTTT. Its translation is CASTVTSGSSTDTQYF.

This chain connects TRBV20-1 to TRBJ2-5; the D gene could be TRBD1 or TRBD2 (6 bases each). V lost 5 bases to trimming and J lost 6 bases, with 16 bases between them. Germline values: CDR1 DFQATT, CDR2 SNEGSKA (reference sequence). This CDR3 has 13 amino acids. The CDR3 sequence is CSASWGAKKTQYF. The DNA of the CDR3 is TGCAGTGCTTCATGGGGGGCCAAAAAGACCCAGTACTTC.

There are a few counts of this clonotype. J is TRBJ1-1 and V is TRBV7-6, with D unclear. Germline CDR1 reads SGHVS; CDR2 reads FNYEAQ. The germline V and J ends were trimmed by 5 bases and 1 base, with 8 bases remaining between them. This CDR3 is built from 13 residues. CDR3 residues: CASSPMGNTEAFF. In DNA, the CDR3 is TGTGCCAGCAGCCCCATGGGGAACACTGAAGCTTTCTTT.

In this sample, this clonotype turned up a few times. The genes are TRBV7-6 and TRBJ1-2; D possibly corresponds to TRBD1 (5 bases). Germline assignment: CDR1 SGHVS and CDR2 FNYEAQ. The CDR3 has 12 residues. V was pared by 7 bases and J by 8 bases, with 14 bases between. CDR3 DNA: TGTGCCAGCACCGACCCAGGGACCGGCTACACCTTC. It codes for CASTDPGTGYTF.

This clonotype was observed once. The J gene is TRBJ2-5, the V gene TRBV7-6, with 10 bases identical to TRBD1. CDR1 and CDR2 from the germline V gene are SGHVS and FNYEAQ. This CDR3 contains 14 residues. The V segment lost 5 bases and the J segment 5 bases; nucleotides outside the gene matches: 5. The DNA for the CDR3 is TGTGCCAGCAGCCTCGACAGGGGGCTGGAGACCCAGTACTTC. Translation: CASSLDRGLETQYF.

In this sample, this clonotype turned up a few times. This rearrangement joins TRBV11-2 to TRBJ2-5; D unresolved. The CDR3 sequence is 15 residues long. Germline V gene sequence: CDR1 SGHAT, CDR2 FQNNGV. The V and J ends lost 1 base and 4 bases respectively, with 13 bases between them. The CDR3: CASSLGFSPGETQYF. The DNA for the CDR3 is TGTGCCAGCAGCTTAGGGTTTAGCCCGGGAGAGACCCAGTACTTC.

The table lists this clonotype with many counts. This chain connects TRBV27 to TRBJ1-2, with D possibly TRBD1 on 5 matching bases. Deletions cut 5 bases from V and 8 bases from J, with 15 bases between. The CDR3 loop spans 13 amino acids. The germline V gene has CDR1 MNHEY and CDR2 SMNVEV (reference sequence). Written as DNA, the CDR3 is TGTGCCAGCAGTCTAACCGCTAACAGGGGCTACACCTTC. Amino acids: CASSLTANRGYTF.

The chain has TRBV19 and TRBJ1-1; TRBD1 agrees at 8 bases. The CDR3 runs to 16 residues. Unmatched junction bases numbered 6, after V lost 3 bases and J lost 0 bases. The V gene's germline CDR1 is LNHDA and CDR2 SQIVND (reference sequence). CDR3: CASSMSTGALNTEAFF. The DNA for the CDR3 is TGTGCCAGTAGTATGTCGACAGGGGCGTTGAACACTGAAGCTTTCTTT.

The V gene is TRBV4-2, the J gene TRBJ2-3, with TRBD2 identical over 8 bases. V gave up 2 bases and J gave up 5 bases; unmatched junction bases: 12. CDR1 is LGHNA and CDR2 is YNFKEQ in the germline V gene. The CDR3 consists of 17 residues. CDR3 in amino acids: CASSQKEREWRIDTQYF. The CDR3 DNA is TGTGCCAGCAGCCAAAAGGAGCGGGAGTGGAGGATAGATACGCAGTATTTT.

The V and J genes are TRBV5-5 and TRBJ2-7, with TRBD1 as a possible D gene (6 bases). The CDR3 runs 17 residues. V was clipped by 0 bases and J by 2 bases, with 18 bases between them. Germline CDR1 is SGHKS and CDR2 is YYEKEE (reference sequence). The CDR3 sequence: CASSLVKLRQGTYEQYF. CDR3 coding DNA: TGTGCCAGCAGCTTGGTTAAGTTGCGGCAGGGGACCTACGAGCAGTACTTC.

V is TRBV27 and J is TRBJ2-4, with 13 positions matching TRBD2. The CDR3 consists of 18 residues. Germline V gene data show CDR1 as MNHEY and CDR2 as SMNVEV (reference sequence). V trimming: 3 bases; J trimming: 0 bases; junction bases outside the gene matches: 5. The CDR3 region is CASSFAGLAGEAKNIQYF. CDR3 sequence (DNA): TGTGCCAGCAGTTTCGCCGGACTAGCGGGGGAAGCCAAAAACATTCAGTACTTC.